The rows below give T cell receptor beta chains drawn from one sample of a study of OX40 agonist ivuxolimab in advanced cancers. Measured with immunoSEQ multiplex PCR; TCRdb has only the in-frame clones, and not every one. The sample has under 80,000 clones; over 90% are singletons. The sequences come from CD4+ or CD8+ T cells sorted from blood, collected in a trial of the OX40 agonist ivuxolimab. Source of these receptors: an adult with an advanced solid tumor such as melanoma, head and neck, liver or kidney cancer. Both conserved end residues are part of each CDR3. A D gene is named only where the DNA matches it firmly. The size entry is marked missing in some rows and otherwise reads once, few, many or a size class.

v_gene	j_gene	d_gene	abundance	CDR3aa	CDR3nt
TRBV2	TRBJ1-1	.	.	CASIGGMSTEAFF	TGTGCCAGCATCGGGGGGATGAGCACTGAAGCTTTCTTT
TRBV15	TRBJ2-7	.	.	CATSRDGLSYEQYF	TGTGCCACCAGCAGAGACGGCCTCTCCTACGAGCAGTACTTC
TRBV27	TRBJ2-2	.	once	CATGWEQGLNTGELFF	TGTGCCACAGGGTGGGAGCAAGGCCTGAACACCGGGGAGCTGTTTTTT
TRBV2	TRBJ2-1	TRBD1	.	CASSPGQGAREQFF	TGTGCCAGCAGTCCGGGACAGGGGGCACGTGAGCAGTTCTTC
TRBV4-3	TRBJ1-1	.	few	CASSQTGTPTSEAFF	TGCGCCAGCAGCCAGACCGGGACACCTACATCTGAGGCTTTCTTT
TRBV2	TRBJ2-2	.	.	CASSWGSNTGELFF	TGTGCCAGCAGTTGGGGGTCGAACACCGGGGAGCTGTTTTTT
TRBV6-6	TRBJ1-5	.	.	CASSTKGPSFGPQHF	TGTGCCAGCAGTACCAAGGGCCCCTCGTTTGGGCCCCAGCATTTT
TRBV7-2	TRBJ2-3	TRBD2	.	CASSTQSGGGDDTQYF	TGTGCCAGCAGCACCCAAAGCGGGGGGGGTGATGATACGCAGTATTTT
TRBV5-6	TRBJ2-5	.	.	CASRTFQETQYF	TGTGCCAGCAGGACGTTCCAAGAGACCCAGTACTTC
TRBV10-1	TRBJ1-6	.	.	CASSEGTWENSPLHF	TGCGCCAGCAGTGAGGGGACTTGGGAAAATTCACCCCTCCACTTT